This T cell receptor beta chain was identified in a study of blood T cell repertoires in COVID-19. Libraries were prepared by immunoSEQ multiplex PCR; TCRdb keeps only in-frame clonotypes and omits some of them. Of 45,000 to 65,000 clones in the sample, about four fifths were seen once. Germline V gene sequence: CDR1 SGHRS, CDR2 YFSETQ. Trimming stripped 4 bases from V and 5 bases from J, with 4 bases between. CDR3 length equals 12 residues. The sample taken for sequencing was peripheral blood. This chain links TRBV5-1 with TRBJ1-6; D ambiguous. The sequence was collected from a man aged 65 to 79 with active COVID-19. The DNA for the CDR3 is TGCGCCAGCAGCCCAGATAATTCACCCCTCCACTTT. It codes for CASSPDNSPLHF.